A single sample is the source of the 25 T cell receptor delta chains below, sequenced in a study of gamma-delta T cells after stem cell transplantation. TCRdb called clones from the RT-PCR reads again using CATT. The sample holds about 3,200 delta-chain clones; less than 6% are singletons and the top ten take 35%. The specimen sequenced was gamma-delta T cells. These receptors were obtained from a human donor. It is not recorded whose cells these are; they may come from a transplant donor.

By frequency in the sample, this clone is large (0.1 to 1%). This sample also contains other DNA sequences that code for the same CDR3. This sequence joins TRDV2 and TRDJ3; 12 bases map to TRDD3. Unmatched junction bases numbered 5, after V lost 0 bases and J lost 0 bases. CDR1 GEAIGNYY and CDR2 EKD come from the germline V gene. The CDR3 runs to 20 residues. CDR3 bases: TGTGCCTGTGACACCGTACTGGGGGATACAATCTCCTGGGACACCCGACAGATGTTTTTC. Residues: CACDTVLGDTISWDTRQMFF.

Points on this clone: A far larger clone differs by one base, so this is likely a read error. Other nucleotide sequences from this sample produce the same CDR3. The J gene is TRDJ1, the V gene TRDV2; no firm D call. Germline-derived CDR1 and CDR2 are GEAIGNYY and EKD. Trimming pared 1 base from V and 4 bases from J, leaving 15 bases between. This CDR3 is 15 amino acids long. Here the CDR3 reads CACDTLGTANDKLIF. In DNA, the CDR3 is TGTGCCTGTGACACTCTCGGGACGGCCAACGATAAACTCATCTTT.

On this clone: Since a much larger clone is just one base distant, this may be a read error. The chain employs TRDV2 and TRDJ1, with 12 bases lining up with TRDD3. The CDR3 contains 15 residues. From germline, CDR1 is GEAIGNYY and CDR2 EKD. This CDR3 is CACDNLLGDTDKPIF. CDR3 sequence (DNA): TGTGCCTGTGACAACCTACTGGGGGATACCGATAAACCCATCTTT.

Regarding this clone: This could be a read error, since a much larger clone is one nucleotide away. This sample includes further DNA sequences coding for the same CDR3. The chain recombines TRDV2 with TRDJ1, with 10 bases that match TRDD3. The CDR3 is 21 residues long. Germline V CDR1 and CDR2: GEAIGNYY, EKD. The CDR3 region has the DNA TGTGCCTGTGACAATCTCCTACCCCCCAATACTGGGGGATCGTACACCGATAAACTTATCTTT. It codes for CACDNLLPPNTGGSYTDKLIF.

Within the sample, this clone is medium-sized. The chain is built from TRDV2 and TRDJ1, with 12 bases lining up with TRDD3. CDR1 GEAIGNYY and CDR2 EKD come from the germline V gene. CDR3 length equals 21 residues. V dropped 0 bases and J dropped 2; count of bases not matched to a gene: 18. CDR3 bases: TGTGCCTGTGACACCGTTTTGCTGGGGGATACGCTCCCTCCCGTTACCGATAAACTCATCTTT. It translates to CACDTVLLGDTLPPVTDKLIF.

With respect to this clone: Translating this DNA gives a protein that differs at residue 10 from the TCRdb one, which belongs to a much larger clone; a read error is likely, and the protein shown is this translation. The chain has TRDV2 and TRDJ1, with TRDD3 matching 9 bases. Germline CDR1 and CDR2: GEAIGNYY and EKD. The V segment lost 3 bases and the J segment 0 bases; nucleotides outside the gene matches: 7. The CDR3 runs 16 residues. CDR3 nucleotides: TGTGCCTGTGACCCCCTACTGGGGGAGCACACCGATAAACTCATCTTT. This gives the protein CACDPLLGEHTDKLIF.

In its sample, this clone was seen a few times. This likely traces to a read error, being one base from a far larger clone. Other DNA sequences from this sample encode an identical CDR3 as well. The rearrangement links TRDV2 to TRDJ1, with D hard to call. Per the germline V gene, CDR1 is GEAIGNYY and CDR2 is EKD. The germline V and J ends were trimmed by 0 bases and 0 bases, with 10 bases remaining between them. The CDR3 totals 15 residues. Written as DNA, the CDR3 is TGTGCCTGTGACACCGTCGGGGTCCACACCGATAAACTCATCTTT. Its protein product is CACDTVGVHTDKLIF.

This clone has only a few counts. A far larger clone is just one base off, so this is likely a read error. The same CDR3 arises from other DNA sequences in this sample as well. This sequence joins TRDV2 and TRDJ3; D possibly corresponds to TRDD3 (5 bases). The CDR3 has 19 amino acids. The germline V gene has CDR1 GEAIGNYY and CDR2 EKD. Trimming removed 0 bases at V and 0 bases at J, with 14 bases between. CDR3 protein: CACDTTGGYSSWDTRQMFF. CDR3 nucleotide sequence: TGTGCCTGTGACACCACTGGAGGCTATAGCTCCTGGGACACCCGACAGATGTTTTTC.

Regarding this clone: TCRdb shows a much larger clone's protein in place of this DNA's translation, and the two differ at residue 10, likely through a read error; the protein shown is translated from the DNA. The rearrangement uses TRDV2 and TRDJ1, with unresolved D. Trimming removed 0 bases from V and 1 base from J, with 14 bases in between. Germline V gene lookup returns CDR1 GEAIGNYY and CDR2 EKD. This CDR3 has 16 amino acids. The CDR3 is CACDTVEELCTDKLIF. In DNA form, the CDR3 reads TGTGCCTGTGACACCGTGGAGGAGTTATGCACCGATAAACTCATCTTT.

This clone was detected only a few times. This is likely an artifact of a read error, given a far larger clone one base away. This chain connects TRDV2 to TRDJ3; 12 bases align to TRDD3. Trimming took 0 bases from V and 2 from J; bases not matched to a gene: 7. This CDR3 region has 20 residues. The V gene's germline CDR1 is GEAIGNYY and CDR2 EKD. The CDR3 protein is CACDTVLGDTIPWDTRQMFF. Written as DNA, the CDR3 is TGTGCCTGTGACACCGTACTGGGGGATACAATCCCCTGGGACACCCGACAGATGTTTTTC.

On this clone: With only one base between it and a far larger clone, this is likely a read error. Other nucleotide sequences in the sample specify the same CDR3. V is TRDV2 and J is TRDJ3, with TRDD3 matching over 9 bases. Germline V CDR1 and CDR2: GEAIGNYY, EKD. There are 21 residues in the CDR3. In DNA form, the CDR3 reads TGTGCCTGCGACACAGCAGGGGGATACCCCAGCACCACCTGGGACACCCGACAGATGTTTTTC. It yields the protein CACDTAGGYPSTTWDTRQMFF.

This clone was seen more than once but under ten times. A far bigger clonotype differs at one base, so this is likely a read error. Distinct nucleotide sequences in the sample also encode this CDR3. The chain uses TRDV2 and TRDJ1, with TRDD3 matching over 12 bases. This CDR3 region has 18 residues. V was clipped by 0 bases and J by 5 bases; unmatched bases: 12. Germline-derived CDR1 and CDR2 are GEAIGNYY and EKD. The CDR3 nucleotides read TGTGCCTGTGACACCTTAAACCTGGGGGATACGCAAACTGATAAACTCATCTTT. This sequence encodes CACDTLNLGDTQTDKLIF.

This clone has more than one count but fewer than ten. TCRdb lists the protein of a much larger clone for this DNA, which differs at residue 10, so this is likely a read error; the protein given here is translated from the DNA itself. The chain links TRDV2 to TRDJ1; maybe TRDD3 (6 bases). The CDR3 loop spans 22 amino acids. V lost 3 bases and J 9 bases, leaving 43 bases between the germline ends. Looked up from germline, CDR1 is GEAIGNYY and CDR2 is EKD. CDR3 DNA sequence: TGTGCCTGTGACCCGCTTCTCTCCGGCTCTGGGGAGTACGCGTCGACGGGTCGGGAACTCATCTTT. Residues: CACDPLLSGSGEYASTGRELIF.

A remark on this clone: It is likely a read error: a sequence one base away is far more abundant. The identical CDR3 is also encoded by other nucleotide sequences in the sample. V and J are TRDV2 and TRDJ3; 8 bases agree with TRDD3. From germline, CDR1 is GEAIGNYY and CDR2 EKD. The junction had 15 bases not matched to a gene; V was cut back by 1 base and J by 2 bases. The length of the CDR3 is 21 residues. CDR3 region: CACDTAGGYPSTTWDTRQMFF. CDR3 sequence (DNA): TGTGCCTGTGACACAGCAGGGGGATATCCCAGCACCACCTGGGACACCCGACAGATGTTTTTC.

This clone was detected only a few times. The chain carries TRDV2 and TRDJ1; 11 bases are a match to TRDD3. This CDR3 contains 15 residues. Germline V gene data show CDR1 as GEAIGNYY and CDR2 as EKD. The J segment lost 4 bases and the V segment lost 1 base, leaving 4 bases of the junction unmatched. CDR3 in amino acids: CACDTLGDKGDKLIF. CDR3 in DNA: TGTGCCTGTGACACACTGGGGGATAAGGGCGATAAACTCATCTTT.

This clone was counted only a few times. A far larger clone is one base from this, pointing to a likely read error. This sample includes further DNA sequences coding for the same CDR3. The V gene is TRDV2, the J gene TRDJ1, with 9 nucleotides matching TRDD3. The length of the CDR3 is 16 residues. Per germline, CDR1 GEAIGNYY and CDR2 EKD. The DNA for the CDR3 is TGCGCCTGTGACTTACTGGGGGACTTCAACACCGATAAACTCATCTTT. Translation: CACDLLGDFNTDKLIF.

This clone has just a few counts. A read error is likely here: a far larger clone is one base away. The rearrangement links TRDV2 to TRDJ3; 12 nucleotides agree with TRDD3. The trim removed 3 bases at V and 1 base at J, leaving 9 bases unmatched. Germline CDR1 and CDR2: GEAIGNYY and EKD. The CDR3 sequence is 20 residues long. CDR3 DNA: TGTGCCTGTGACTATACTGGGGGATACTTACCGTCCTGGGACACCCGACAGATGTTTTTC. It encodes CACDYTGGYLPSWDTRQMFF.

This clone came up many times. With a far larger clone one base away, a read error is the likely cause. This chain uses TRDV2 with TRDJ1; maybe TRDD3 (5 bases). The ends were cut back, 2 bases at V and 2 bases at J, with 20 bases in the middle. The CDR3 is 17 amino acids. CDR1 GEAIGNYY and CDR2 EKD come from the germline V gene. The CDR3 loop is CACDKAGAPVVTDKLIF. The CDR3 DNA sequence: TGTGCCTGTGACAAAGCGGGGGCTCCAGTTGTGACCGATAAACTCATCTTT.

This clone showed up just a few times. This likely came from a read error, as a far larger clone is one base away. Other DNA variants within this sample encode the same CDR3. The chain is built from TRDV2 and TRDJ1, with 7 bases matching TRDD3. Trimming cost V 3 bases and J 4 bases; bases outside gene matches: 22. This CDR3 region has 19 residues. Germline assignment: CDR1 GEAIGNYY and CDR2 EKD. CDR3 coding DNA: TGTGCCTGTGACCCTTTGCTACGTGGAGGGATACCATCCATCGATAAACTCATCTTT. This codes for CACDPLLRGGIPSIDKLIF.

This clone was observed a few times. This DNA's translation and the protein TCRdb lists, from a much larger clone, do not match at residue 11, likely due to a read error; the protein shown is translated from the DNA. The chain has TRDV2 and TRDJ1, with 9 bases that match TRDD3. Germline V lookup: CDR1 GEAIGNYY, CDR2 EKD. V shed 0 bases and J 2 bases; nucleotides not matched to a gene: 12. The CDR3 contains 18 residues. CDR3 nucleotides: TGTGCCTGTGACACCTTAAACCTGGGGGATGCGCAAACCGATAAACTCATCTTT. The encoded protein is CACDTLNLGDAQTDKLIF.

This clone was counted between two and nine times. The protein in TCRdb stems from a much larger clone and differs at residue 8 from this DNA's translation, likely a read error; here the protein is translated from the DNA. V and J are TRDV2 and TRDJ1; possible D gene TRDD3, 5 bases. This CDR3 has 14 amino acids. Germline lookup yields CDR1 GEAIGNYY and CDR2 EKD. Between the trimmed V and J ends, which lost 3 bases and 2 bases, there was a span of 12 bases. DNA for the CDR3: TGTGCCTGTGACGGGTGGGGAAAGACCGATAAACTCATCTTT. It translates to CACDGWGKTDKLIF.

By proportion, this clone is medium-sized. The identical CDR3 is also encoded by other nucleotide sequences in the sample. The chain joins TRDV2 to TRDJ1; 8 bases fit TRDD3. Germline values: CDR1 GEAIGNYY, CDR2 EKD. The CDR3 loop spans 19 amino acids. J was trimmed by 1 base and V by 0 bases; bases with no gene match: 15. Here the CDR3 DNA reads TGTGCCTGTGACACCGTGCGGCCCCATACTGGGGGGTCCACCGATAAACTCATCTTT. Its protein is CACDTVRPHTGGSTDKLIF.

In its sample, this clone was seen a few times. TCRdb pairs this DNA with a much larger clone's protein that differs at residue 10, likely a read error; the protein shown was translated from the DNA. CDR3 DNA sequence: TGTGCCTGTGACACCGTGGGGATACACCTCGTTGAAGCCGATAAACTCATCTTT. It translates to CACDTVGIHLVEADKLIF. V usage is TRDV2 and J usage is TRDJ1, with 8 bases identical to TRDD3. The CDR3 spans 18 residues. Germline V gene sequence: CDR1 GEAIGNYY, CDR2 EKD. V lost 0 bases to trimming and J lost 3 bases; unmatched junction nucleotides: 14.

This clone was seen more than once but under ten times. TCRdb records a much larger clone's protein for this DNA, with a difference at residue 9 that likely arises from a read error; the protein given is the translation of the DNA. V gene TRDV2 combines with J gene TRDJ3; 7 bases fit TRDD3. Trimming removed 3 bases from V and 0 bases from J; junction bases left unmatched: 10. The V gene's germline CDR1 is GEAIGNYY and CDR2 EKD. This CDR3 comprises 19 residues. As DNA, the CDR3 is TGTGCCTGTGACCATACTGGGGCATCTAGCTCCTGGGACACCCGACAGATGTTTTTC. It is translated as CACDHTGASSSWDTRQMFF.

With respect to this clone: TCRdb shows a much larger clone's protein in place of this DNA's translation, and the two differ at residue 9, likely through a read error; the protein shown is translated from the DNA. V usage is TRDV2 and J usage is TRDJ1; 8 bases match TRDD3. J lost 0 bases, V lost 7 bases, and 9 bases had no gene match. From germline, CDR1 is GEAIGNYY and CDR2 EKD. The CDR3 runs to 15 residues. The CDR3 region is CACFVLGVDTDKLIF. CDR3 in DNA: TGTGCCTGCTTCGTACTGGGGGTCGACACCGATAAACTCATCTTT.